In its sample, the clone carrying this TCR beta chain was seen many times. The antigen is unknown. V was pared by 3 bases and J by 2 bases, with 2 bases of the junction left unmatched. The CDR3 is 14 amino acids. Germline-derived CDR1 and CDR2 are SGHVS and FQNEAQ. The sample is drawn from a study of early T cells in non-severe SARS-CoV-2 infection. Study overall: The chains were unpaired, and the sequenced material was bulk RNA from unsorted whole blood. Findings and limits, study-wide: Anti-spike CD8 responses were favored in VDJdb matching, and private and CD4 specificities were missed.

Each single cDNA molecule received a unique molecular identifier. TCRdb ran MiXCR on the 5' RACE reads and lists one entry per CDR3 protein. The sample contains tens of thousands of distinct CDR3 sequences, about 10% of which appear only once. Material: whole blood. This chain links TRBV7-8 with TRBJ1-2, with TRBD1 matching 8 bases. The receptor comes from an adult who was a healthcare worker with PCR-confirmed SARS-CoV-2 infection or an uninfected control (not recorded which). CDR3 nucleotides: TGTGCCAGCAGCTTGGACAGGGCCAACTATGGCTACACCTTC. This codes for CASSLDRANYGYTF.